The 11 T cell receptor beta chains below come from one sample, sequenced in a study of shared clonotypes between healthy human individuals. Profiling relied on immunoSEQ multiplex PCR, and the TCRdb table lists in-frame clones only, not all of them. The sample carries 2 million to 3 million clones, approximately 93% recorded once. The sample was naive CD4+ T cells from PBMCs. Subset noted: CD45RA+ positively selected. The receptors originated from a young man in good health. Some clones in this sample may be carry-over from other donors' samples.

CDR3 amino acids: CASSRQGAPRTEAFF. The CDR3 coding sequence is TGTGCCAGCAGTAGACAGGGGGCCCCCCGCACTGAAGCTTTCTTT. The chain joins TRBV6-5 to TRBJ1-1; 10 positions match TRBD1. The CDR3 is made up of 15 amino acids. Germline loops: CDR1 MNHEY, CDR2 SVGAGI. Trimming at V came to 5 bases and at J to 4 bases, leaving 7 bases not matched to a gene.

The sample holds one count of this clone. The genes are TRBV9 and TRBJ2-6; D is possibly TRBD2 (5 bases). Germline V gene lookup returns CDR1 SGDLS and CDR2 YYNGEE. Deletions cut 4 bases from V and 0 bases from J, with 14 bases between. The CDR3 is 17 residues long. The CDR3 coding sequence is TGTGCCAGCAGCCGAGGACCCGCGGGCTCTGGGGCCAACGTCCTGACTTTC. It is translated as CASSRGPAGSGANVLTF.

The chain joins TRBV9 to TRBJ2-7, with 9 bases aligning to TRBD2. CDR3 size: 16 residues. V was pared by 0 bases and J by 1 base, with 5 bases of the junction left unmatched. Germline assignment: CDR1 SGDLS and CDR2 YYNGEE. CDR3 residues: CASSVGPSGNSYEQYF. Here the CDR3 DNA reads TGTGCCAGCAGCGTAGGCCCTAGCGGGAATTCCTACGAGCAGTACTTC.

For this clone: This same CDR3 is encoded by further DNA sequences in the sample. The chain carries TRBV9 and TRBJ2-6; D is ambiguous. Per the germline V gene, CDR1 is SGDLS and CDR2 is YYNGEE. The CDR3 sequence is 14 residues long. The V end was cut by 0 bases, the J end by 4 bases, with 5 bases between. The CDR3 region has the DNA TGTGCCAGCAGCGTAGTATCCGGGGCCAACGTCCTGACTTTC. Its translation is CASSVVSGANVLTF.

The chain uses TRBV27 and TRBJ2-3; 7 nucleotides line up with TRBD1. CDR1 and CDR2 (germline): MNHEY, SMNVEV (reference sequence). The V gene end was trimmed by 7 bases and the J gene end by 6 bases; junction bases not matched to a gene: 13. CDR3 length equals 15 residues. CDR3 in amino acids: CASNEGAKLRDTQYF. CDR3 nucleotides: TGTGCCAGCAATGAGGGGGCGAAACTCCGTGATACGCAGTATTTT.

With respect to this clone: The identical CDR3 is also encoded by other nucleotide sequences in the sample. The CDR3 sequence is CASSRAYNEQFF. CDR3 nucleotide sequence: TGTGCCAGCAGTCGGGCCTACAATGAGCAGTTCTTC. V is TRBV28 and J is TRBJ2-1, with no clear D. V was trimmed by 5 bases and J by 2 bases, leaving 4 bases between them. The CDR3 contains 12 residues. The germline CDR1 and CDR2 sequences are MDHEN and SYDVKM.

The CDR3 sequence: CASSLKDTQYF. DNA for the CDR3: TGTGCCAGCAGCTTAAAAGATACGCAGTATTTT. The chain carries TRBV7-9 and TRBJ2-3; D is uncertain. V was trimmed by 2 bases and J by 5 bases, leaving 2 bases between them. The germline V gene has CDR1 SEHNR and CDR2 FQNEAQ (reference sequence). This CDR3 contains 11 residues.

This chain connects TRBV18 to TRBJ1-4, with unresolved D. The CDR3 length is 13 residues. Looked up from germline, CDR1 is KGHSH and CDR2 is LQKENI. Between the trimmed V and J ends, which lost 5 bases and 5 bases, there was a span of 9 bases. CDR3 sequence (DNA): TGTGCCAGCTCAACAATCAGGAATGAAAAACTGTTTTTT. Translating it yields CASSTIRNEKLFF.

The V and J genes are TRBV5-4 and TRBJ2-1, with 11 nucleotides matching TRBD2. After removal of 4 bases from V and 5 bases from J, the junction contained 11 bases not matched to a gene. The CDR3 is made up of 17 amino acids. The germline V gene has CDR1 SGHNT and CDR2 YYREEE (reference sequence). The CDR3 nucleotides are TGTGCCAGCAGCGGGCGAATTGGTAGCGGGAGGGACAATGAGCAGTTCTTC. Protein product: CASSGRIGSGRDNEQFF.

This clone was detected once. The V gene is TRBV28, the J gene TRBJ2-3; D is unclear. The CDR3 covers 10 residues. Germline V gives CDR1 MDHEN, CDR2 SYDVKM. V was clipped by 8 bases and J by 5 bases, with 5 bases between them. The CDR3 reads CASVGDTQYF. The CDR3 nucleotides are TGTGCCAGCGTCGGAGATACGCAGTATTTT.

The table lists this clone with a count of one. J is TRBJ2-5 and V is TRBV28; D might be TRBD1 (5 bases). Germline V gene lookup returns CDR1 MDHEN and CDR2 SYDVKM. Trimming took 5 bases from V and 2 from J, leaving 12 bases between them. The CDR3 totals 14 residues. Here the CDR3 reads CASSPQGLQETQYF. The DNA of the CDR3 is TGTGCCAGCAGTCCCCAGGGCTTACAAGAGACCCAGTACTTC.